Following are 3 T cell receptor beta chains from one sample sequenced in a study of T cells in tuberculosis. Profiling relied on immunoSEQ multiplex PCR, and the TCRdb table lists in-frame clones only, not all of them. The sample holds 25,000 to 35,000 clones; less than 97% are singletons and the top ten take about 2.2%. Sequences were obtained from PBMCs. The receptor set was obtained from a donor under 30 with latent tuberculosis or without tuberculosis infection.

This clone was observed once. The V gene is TRBV5-4, the J gene TRBJ2-5, with TRBD2 matching over 13 bases. CDR1 and CDR2 (germline): SGHNT, YYREEE (reference sequence). V gave up 0 bases and J gave up 5 bases; unmatched junction bases: 4. This CDR3 has 16 residues. The CDR3 DNA sequence: TGTGCCAGCAGCTTGGGGACTAGCGGGAGAGTGGAGACCCAGTACTTC. This encodes CASSLGTSGRVETQYF.

The V call is TRBV11-2, the J call TRBJ2-1, with 7 bases that match TRBD2. The CDR3 extends over 13 amino acids. Germline-derived CDR1 and CDR2 are SGHAT and FQNNGV. The trim removed 5 bases at V and 6 bases at J, leaving 4 bases unmatched. The CDR3 DNA is TGTGCCAGCAGCCCGGGGGGACTCAATGAGCAGTTCTTC. This translates into CASSPGGLNEQFF.

The V call is TRBV10-1, the J call TRBJ2-2; D possibly corresponds to TRBD1 (5 bases). The CDR3 sequence is 14 residues long. With 6 bases removed from V and 5 bases from J, the gap between germline ends came to 13 bases. The germline V gene encodes CDR1 WNHNN and CDR2 SYGVQD (reference sequence). CDR3 bases: TGCGCCAGCAGACAGGCGACCGGGACCGGGGAGCTGTTTTTT. Residues: CASRQATGTGELFF.